The clone carrying this T cell receptor (beta chain) turned up a few times. The antigen remains unidentified. This entry comes from a study of blood T cells in healthy people across ages. Study observations and caveats: Compared with aged donors, long-lived donors showed fewer expanded clones, suggesting selection.

Trimming left V 6 bases short and J 3 bases short, with 8 bases between. The CDR3 extends over 13 amino acids. Using a J-beta primer mix together with a sample-barcoded 5' primer, a second PCR was run for roughly 6 to 12 cycles. TCRdb reanalysed the 5' RACE reads using MiXCR and keeps one entry per CDR3 protein. The repertoire has about 1.4 million distinct CDR3 sequences, 45% to 70% of them found once; the top ten carry 6.7%. Aged roughly 6 to 90, donors were systemically healthy Caucasians from Russia. The receptor was derived from a man aged 18 to 29 in good health. The chain combines TRBV12-3 or TRBV12-4 with TRBJ1-4, with D perhaps matching TRBD1 (5 bases). The specimen sequenced was blood. This CDR3 reads CASSGQPNEKLFF. The CDR3 DNA reads as TGTGCCAGCAGCGGACAACCTAATGAAAAACTGTTTTTT.